What follows is one T cell receptor (beta chain) and its context. Per the authors' pipeline: Reference gene primer amplification yielded estimated nucleated cell counts. The table came from immunoSEQ multiplex PCR; TCRdb's copy has only in-frame clones and leaves some out. V and J calls and clone size are given by that table; D and trimming were obtained from the DNA. The data show about 280,000 clones, 85% to 90% seen once. This sample is part of a study of blood T cell repertoires in COVID-19. Across the whole study: In each case, the material was cDNA or gDNA derived from T cells, B-cell-depleted T cells, or PBMCs.

Across fewer than 25 US areas, participants ranged in age from about 18 to 90 years. Clinical histories supplied by participants themselves formed the basis of cohort assignment. This CDR3 is built from 16 residues. Per germline, CDR1 MDHEN and CDR2 SYDVKM. J was trimmed by 5 bases and V by 6 bases; bases with no gene match: 8. The sample consisted of PBMCs or T cells enriched from blood (not recorded which). The receptor comes from a woman aged 30 to 39 with acute COVID-19. V gene TRBV28 combines with J gene TRBJ2-7, with 15 bases aligning to TRBD2. The CDR3 here is CASSPGLAGGLDEQYF. DNA of the CDR3: TGTGCCAGCAGCCCCGGACTAGCGGGAGGGCTTGACGAGCAGTACTTC.